This entry is about one T cell receptor (beta chain). Antigen unknown. This sample is drawn from a study of vaccination and CD4 T cells after COVID-19. Regarding the study as a whole: There was no significant change from around 21 to 38 median reactive clonotypes.

Indicated treatment: roughly 10-day PBMC culture with coronavirus spike peptide pools or control peptides (ViraFEST assay). CD4+ T cells were isolated by negative selection after less than eleven days of culture. Cultured CD4+ T cell DNA was sequenced using the Oncomine TCR Beta short-read assay. Genomic DNA was extracted from cultured CD4+ T cells. Each CDR3 protein is one row after TCRdb ran MiXCR on the PCR reads. Of approximately 15,000 distinct CDR3 sequences listed, over 50% are singletons. The CDR3 runs to 14 residues. The V end lost 0 bases, the J end lost 10 bases, and 15 bases lay between the germline ends. Per germline, CDR1 WNHNN and CDR2 SYGVQD (reference sequence).

J is TRBJ1-1 and V is TRBV10-1; D gene unclear. This receptor was obtained from a human donor who had recovered from COVID-19. Sequenced material: CD4+ T cells from blood, cultured in vitro. CDR3 DNA sequence: TGCGCCAGCAGTGAGTCAGGAAGGGAGGCGACAGCTTTCTTT. This gives the protein CASSESGREATAFF.